These 30 T cell receptor beta chains share one sample of origin, sequenced in a study of cytomegalovirus exposure and HLA in healthy donors. The PCR ran on 60 Vbeta and 13 Jbeta primers. Sequencing was performed with immunoSEQ multiplex PCR; in TCRdb, only in-frame clones are kept and a portion is missing. Here the sample spans around 150,000 clones, roughly 70% being singletons. Input material: PBMCs. These receptors were obtained from a man between 60 and 70 years old in good health and CMV-seronegative.

V and J are TRBV14 and TRBJ1-5; 8 bases are shared with TRBD1. CDR1 is SGHDN and CDR2 is FVKESK in the germline V gene. V was pared by 5 bases and J by 6 bases, with 9 bases of the junction left unmatched. The CDR3 runs 15 residues. CDR3 amino acids: CASSFQGARSQPQHF. The CDR3 region has the DNA TGTGCCAGCAGCTTTCAGGGGGCGCGGAGTCAGCCCCAGCATTTT.

This chain joins TRBV10-3 and TRBJ2-5; 10 bases line up with TRBD2. The end of the DNA aligns better with TRBJ2-7, so the J call may be wrong. The CDR3 length is 15 residues. From germline, CDR1 is ENHRY and CDR2 SYGVKD. CDR3 DNA sequence: TGTGCCATCAGTACTTCTAGCGGGAGAACCTTCGAGCAGTACTTC. Its translation is CAISTSSGRTFEQYF.

This clone was detected a few times. The chain employs TRBV30 and TRBJ1-3; possible D gene TRBD1, 5 bases. V lost 8 bases and J lost 3, with 8 bases in between. The CDR3 runs 11 residues. CDR1 and CDR2 (germline): GTSNPN, SVGIG (reference sequence). CDR3: CAGTGGNTIYF. In DNA, the CDR3 is TGTGCCGGGACCGGTGGAAACACCATATATTTT. Drawing the rest from reference TRBV30 and TRBJ1-3, the complete variable domain is SQTIHQWPATLVQPVGSPLSLECTVEGTSNPNLYWYRQAAGRGLQLLFYSVGIGQISSEVPQNLSASRPQDRQFILSSKKLLLSDSGFYLCAGTGGNTIYFGEGSWLTVV.

The V gene is TRBV19, the J gene TRBJ2-5, with a tentative D call TRBD2 (5 bases). Germline-derived CDR1 and CDR2 are LNHDA and SQIVND (reference sequence). The CDR3 is made up of 16 amino acids. V lost 6 bases, J lost 5 bases, and 22 bases lay in between. This CDR3 reads CASRDLHSSGGETQYF. As DNA, the CDR3 is TGTGCCAGTAGGGACCTGCATTCGAGCGGTGGGGAGACCCAGTACTTC.

This clone was detected only a few times. V usage is TRBV7-9 and J usage is TRBJ1-1; D not resolved. V was pared by 1 base and J by 1 base, with 10 bases between. The CDR3 totals 15 residues. Germline V gene data show CDR1 as SEHNR and CDR2 as FQNEAQ (reference sequence). The CDR3 sequence: CASSLGFGENTEAFF. In nucleotides, the CDR3 is TGTGCCAGCAGCTTAGGGTTCGGGGAGAACACTGAAGCTTTCTTT. The whole variable domain, filled in from reference TRBV7-9 and TRBJ1-1, reads DTGVSQNPRHKITKRGQNVTFRCDPISEHNRLYWYRQTLGQGPEFLTYFQNEAQLEKSRLLSDRFSAERPKGSFSTLEIQRTEQGDSAMYLCASSLGFGENTEAFFGQGTRLTVV.

This clone was counted a few times. The CDR3 loop reads CASSGDREGLVSNQPQHF. The CDR3 region has the DNA TGTGCCAGCAGTGGTGACAGGGAAGGGTTGGTTAGCAATCAGCCCCAGCATTTT. The rearrangement uses TRBV6-1 and TRBJ1-5; TRBD1 matches 7 bases. Trimming removed 4 bases from V and 0 bases from J; junction bases left unmatched: 12. The CDR3 length is 18 residues. Germline V gene lookup returns CDR1 MNHNS and CDR2 SASEGT.

This clone was seen only a few times. CDR3 sequence: CASSPGISGLDTEAFF. CDR3 in DNA: TGTGCCAGCAGTCCAGGTATCAGTGGCTTGGACACTGAAGCTTTCTTT. The chain carries TRBV6-6 and TRBJ1-1; D unclear. The V and J ends lost 5 bases and 3 bases respectively, with 19 bases between them. Germline-derived CDR1 and CDR2 are MNHNY and SVGAGI (reference sequence). The CDR3 is 16 amino acids.

This chain uses TRBV28 with TRBJ2-4, with 8 bases fitting TRBD2. Per germline, CDR1 MDHEN and CDR2 SYDVKM. The junction had 5 bases not matched to a gene; V was cut back by 4 bases and J by 0 bases. CDR3 size: 16 residues. The DNA for the CDR3 is TGTGCCAGCAGTTCATTTAGCGGGGTAGCCAAAAACATTCAGTACTTC. Translation gives CASSSFSGVAKNIQYF. Combining the CDR3 with reference TRBV28 and TRBJ2-4 gives the whole variable domain DVKVTQSSRYLVKRTGEKVFLECVQDMDHENMFWYRQDPGLGLRLIYFSYDVKMKEKGDIPEGYSVSREKKERFSLILESASTNQTSMYLCASSSFSGVAKNIQYFGAGTRLSVL.

V and J are TRBV7-9 and TRBJ1-2; the match to TRBD1 covers 8 bases. Losses at the gene ends were 4 bases for V and 4 bases for J; bases not matched to a gene: 11. The CDR3 extends over 16 amino acids. Germline values: CDR1 SEHNR, CDR2 FQNEAQ (reference sequence). DNA of the CDR3: TGTGCCAGCAGCTCACCCAGGACAGGGATTCTCTATGGCTACACCTTC. Protein sequence: CASSSPRTGILYGYTF.

The chain is built from TRBV19 and TRBJ2-3; D is uncertain. Trimming removed 6 bases from V and 11 bases from J, with 18 bases in between. This CDR3 spans 13 amino acids. CDR1 and CDR2 (germline): LNHDA, SQIVND (reference sequence). As DNA, the CDR3 is TGTGCCAGTAGGCACAGCCCTCCGGAAGGGCAGTATTTT. This codes for CASRHSPPEGQYF.

This clone has more than one count but fewer than ten. J is TRBJ1-4 and V is TRBV5-1; the D gene is possibly TRBD1 (5 bases). Between the trimmed V and J ends, which lost 4 bases and 17 bases, there was a span of 21 bases. Germline V gene data show CDR1 as SGHRS and CDR2 as YFSETQ. CDR3 length: 13 amino acids. The CDR3: CASSMGPSEKVFF. Written as DNA, the CDR3 is TGCGCCAGCAGCATGGGGCCGAGCGAAAAGGTTTTTTTT.

In DNA form, the CDR3 reads TGTGCCAGTACCCCTGGGGAGGGGAAACCTGGGGCCAACGTCCTGACTTTC. Translating it yields CASTPGEGKPGANVLTF. The chain uses TRBV19 and TRBJ2-6, with TRBD2 identical over 7 bases. The CDR3 is 17 amino acids. After removal of 7 bases from V and 2 bases from J, the junction contained 11 bases not matched to a gene. Germline V CDR1 and CDR2: LNHDA, SQIVND (reference sequence).

The rearrangement links TRBV11-2 to TRBJ1-1; D may be TRBD1 (6 bases). The CDR3 is 13 amino acids. With 5 bases removed from V and 7 bases from J, the gap between germline ends came to 14 bases. CDR1 is SGHAT and CDR2 is FQNNGV in the germline V gene. CDR3 sequence reads: CASSRPGTFEAFF. As DNA, the CDR3 is TGTGCCAGCAGCCGACCCGGGACATTTGAAGCTTTCTTT. Variable domain in full (rest from reference TRBV11-2 and TRBJ1-1): EAGVAQSPRYKIIEKRQSVAFWCNPISGHATLYWYQQILGQGPKLLIQFQNNGVVDDSQLPKDRFSAERLKGVDSTLKIQPAKLEDSAVYLCASSRPGTFEAFFGQGTRLTVV.

The chain recombines TRBV5-6 with TRBJ1-1; a possible D gene is TRBD1 (5 bases). This CDR3 comprises 14 residues. Trimming cost V 9 bases and J 4 bases, with 19 bases left between them. The germline gives CDR1 SGHDT, CDR2 YYEEEE. The CDR3 DNA follows: TGTGCCACGATAACCTATGGGGGGATCACTGAAGCTTTCTTT. It translates to CATITYGGITEAFF.

The chain uses TRBV11-2 and TRBJ1-1; tentative D call: TRBD1 (5 bases). This CDR3 region has 13 residues. Trimming took 3 bases from V and 11 from J, leaving 16 bases between them. Germline V gives CDR1 SGHAT, CDR2 FQNNGV. CDR3 coding DNA: TGTGCCAGCAGCTTTGACGGGGGGGTTCGGGCTTTCTTT. Translated: CASSFDGGVRAFF.

A note on this clone: Other DNA sequences of this sample code for an identical CDR3. The chain carries TRBV5-1 and TRBJ1-2; maybe TRBD1 (5 bases). Germline values: CDR1 SGHRS, CDR2 YFSETQ. This CDR3 is 14 amino acids long. V was clipped by 2 bases and J by 2 bases, with 10 bases between them. DNA for the CDR3: TGCGCCAGCAGCTTTTCAGGGTCGAACTATGGCTACACCTTC. This encodes CASSFSGSNYGYTF.

The chain is built from TRBV5-1 and TRBJ1-1; 10 bases align to TRBD1. CDR1 SGHRS and CDR2 YFSETQ come from the germline V gene. V lost 3 bases and J lost 7; bases outside the gene matches: 6. This CDR3 is built from 14 residues. The CDR3 spells CASSSWTGGDEAFF. The DNA for the CDR3 is TGCGCCAGCAGCTCGTGGACAGGGGGAGATGAAGCTTTCTTT. The full variable domain, in which reference TRBV5-1 and TRBJ1-1 provide the parts outside the CDR3, is KAGVTQTPRYLIKTRGQQVTLSCSPISGHRSVSWYQQTPGQGLQFLFEYFSETQRNKGNFPGRFSGRQFSNSRSEMNVSTLELGDSALYLCASSSWTGGDEAFFGQGTRLTVV.

The gene calls are TRBV19 and TRBJ2-7, with TRBD2 as a possible D gene (5 bases). V was pared by 4 bases and J by 6 bases, with 22 bases between. CDR3 length: 16 amino acids. Germline CDR1 reads LNHDA; CDR2 reads SQIVND (reference sequence). CDR3 coding DNA: TGTGCCAGTAGTACAGCCCCAACTGAGCGGACCTCCGAGCAGTACTTC. Amino acid sequence: CASSTAPTERTSEQYF. Complete variable domain (other parts from reference TRBV19 and TRBJ2-7): DGGITQSPKYLFRKEGQNVTLSCEQNLNHDAMYWYRQDPGQGLRLIYYSQIVNDFQKGDIAEGYSVSREKKESFPLTVTSAQKNPTAFYLCASSTAPTERTSEQYFGPGTRLTVT.

This clone was recorded once. V is TRBV7-3 and J is TRBJ2-1; perhaps TRBD1 as D (5 bases). CDR1 and CDR2 (germline): SGHTA, FQGTGA. The CDR3 has 14 amino acids. V shed 2 bases and J shed 7 bases, with 12 bases lying between them. CDR3 sequence reads: CASSLRSRANEQFF. The CDR3 region has the DNA TGTGCCAGCAGCTTACGGTCCAGGGCGAATGAGCAGTTCTTC.

This clone appeared a single time. This sequence joins TRBV7-9 and TRBJ1-4; possible D gene TRBD1, 6 bases. The germline CDR1 and CDR2 sequences are SEHNR and FQNEAQ (reference sequence). The length of the CDR3 is 13 residues. V lost 5 bases and J 8 bases, leaving 12 bases between the germline ends. This CDR3 is CASSHRVGEKLFF. CDR3 in DNA: TGTGCCAGCAGCCACAGGGTGGGAGAAAAACTGTTTTTT.

This clone has only a few counts. This chain connects TRBV2 to TRBJ1-2; D is possibly TRBD1 (5 bases). V was pared by 0 bases and J by 3 bases, with 14 bases between. This CDR3 comprises 16 residues. CDR1 and CDR2 (germline): SNHLY, FYNNEI. This chain's CDR3 is CASSEAGGYRDYGYTF. DNA for the CDR3: TGTGCCAGCAGTGAAGCGGGGGGGTACCGGGACTATGGCTACACCTTC.

The rearrangement joins TRBV18 to TRBJ2-2; TRBD1 matches 8 bases. V lost 2 bases to trimming and J lost 1 base; unmatched junction nucleotides: 3. Germline CDR1 is KGHSH and CDR2 is LQKENI. The CDR3 sequence is 16 residues long. In nucleotides, the CDR3 is TGTGCCAGCTCACCAGAGGGACAGGAGAACACCGGGGAGCTGTTTTTT. This codes for CASSPEGQENTGELFF.

V gene TRBV2 combines with J gene TRBJ1-1; D ambiguous. The length of the CDR3 is 16 residues. The V end lost 4 bases, the J end lost 1 base, and 16 bases lay between the germline ends. Germline CDR1 reads SNHLY; CDR2 reads FYNNEI. CDR3 sequence (DNA): TGTGCCAGCAGTGGTCAGAAATCCCTTAAGAACACTGAAGCTTTCTTT. Protein sequence: CASSGQKSLKNTEAFF.

The J gene is TRBJ2-2, the V gene TRBV29-1; 8 bases align to TRBD1. The CDR3 loop spans 15 amino acids. V lost 4 bases, J lost 5 bases, and 9 bases stayed unmatched. Germline V CDR1 and CDR2: SQVTM, ANQGSEA. The CDR3 region is CSVGEPGGATGELFF. The CDR3 nucleotides are TGCAGCGTTGGCGAGCCAGGGGGCGCGACCGGGGAGCTGTTTTTT.

The rearrangement links TRBV13 to TRBJ2-3; 9 positions agree with TRBD2. CDR1 is PRHDT, CDR2 FYEKMQ, per germline (reference sequence). The CDR3 length is 15 residues. Trimming at V came to 1 base and at J to 7 bases, leaving 6 bases not matched to a gene. CDR3 protein: CASSLDGTSRYTQYF. The CDR3 bases are TGTGCCAGCAGCTTAGATGGGACTAGCAGATATACGCAGTATTTT. Full variable domain (rest looked up from reference TRBV13 and TRBJ2-3): AAGVIQSPRHLIKEKRETATLKCYPIPRHDTVYWYQQGPGQDPQFLISFYEKMQSDKGSIPDRFSAQQFSDYHSELNMSSLELGDSALYFCASSLDGTSRYTQYFGPGTRLTVL.

Regarding this clone: Within the sample, other DNA sequences also encode this same CDR3. The chain links TRBV18 to TRBJ2-7, with TRBD2 as a possible D gene (5 bases). Looked up from germline, CDR1 is KGHSH and CDR2 is LQKENI. V shed 3 bases and J shed 4 bases, with 7 bases lying between them. This CDR3 region has 12 residues. CDR3 sequence reads: CASSPPGYEQYF. The CDR3 region has the DNA TGTGCCAGCTCACCTCCGGGGTACGAGCAGTACTTC.

The V gene is TRBV5-1, the J gene TRBJ2-5; TRBD2 agrees at 12 bases. Germline trimming cut 4 bases from V and 2 bases from J; bases unmatched to any gene: 3. The germline V gene has CDR1 SGHRS and CDR2 YFSETQ. The CDR3 loop spans 15 amino acids. DNA for the CDR3: TGCGCCAGCAGCCGGGGGACTAGCGGGCAAGAGACCCAGTACTTC. It encodes CASSRGTSGQETQYF.

The V gene is TRBV6-1, the J gene TRBJ1-1, with 8 bases matching TRBD1. The CDR3 has 19 residues. J gave up 1 base and V 2 bases, and 15 bases lay outside the gene matches. Germline V gives CDR1 MNHNS, CDR2 SASEGT. In DNA, the CDR3 is TGTGCCAGCAGTGAACTCCCCCTCGGACAGGGAACTCAGAACACTGAAGCTTTCTTT. Protein: CASSELPLGQGTQNTEAFF.

This chain joins TRBV30 and TRBJ1-6; 8 positions match TRBD1. The length of the CDR3 is 14 residues. V dropped 3 bases and J dropped 7; count of bases not matched to a gene: 5. Germline V gene lookup returns CDR1 GTSNPN and CDR2 SVGIG (reference sequence). CDR3: CAWSLGQDNSPLHF. In nucleotides, the CDR3 is TGTGCCTGGAGCCTGGGACAGGACAATTCACCCCTCCACTTT.

V and J are TRBV28 and TRBJ2-2, with 10 positions matching TRBD1. V lost 5 bases and J lost 6; bases outside the gene matches: 3. Germline lookup yields CDR1 MDHEN and CDR2 SYDVKM. CDR3 size: 14 residues. In DNA form, the CDR3 reads TGTGCCAGCAGTCTCGGACAGGGGGCCGGGGAGCTGTTTTTT. It specifies CASSLGQGAGELFF.